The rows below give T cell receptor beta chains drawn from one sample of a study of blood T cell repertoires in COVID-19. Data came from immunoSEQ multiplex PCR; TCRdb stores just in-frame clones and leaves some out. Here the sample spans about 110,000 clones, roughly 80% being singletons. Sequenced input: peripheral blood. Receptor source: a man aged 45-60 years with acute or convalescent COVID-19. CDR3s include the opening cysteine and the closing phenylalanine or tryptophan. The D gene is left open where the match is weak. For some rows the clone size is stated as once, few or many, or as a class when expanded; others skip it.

DNA: TGCGCCAGCAGCCCACAGGGGCGCGGGGAGACCCAGTACTTC
CDR3: CASSPQGRGETQYF
D: TRBD1
size: -
J: TRBJ2-5
V: TRBV5-1

DNA: TGTGCCAGCTCACAGGGGCGAGGAGGGGAGCTGTTTTTT
CDR3: CASSQGRGGELFF
D: -
size: few
J: TRBJ2-2
V: TRBV18

DNA: TGTGCCAGTGGACAGGGAATCTATGGCTACACCTTC
CDR3: CASGQGIYGYTF
D: TRBD1
size: -
J: TRBJ1-2
V: TRBV12-3/TRBV12-4

DNA: -
CDR3: CASSLVGTGTMNTF
D: -
size: -
J: TRBJ1-2
V: TRBV5-4

DNA: TGTGCCAGCGACCGGACGGGGGGTTATACTAGCACAGATACGCAGTATTTT
CDR3: CASDRTGGYTSTDTQYF
D: TRBD2
size: once
J: TRBJ2-3
V: TRBV9

DNA: TGTGCCAGCAGATATAGCGGGGGGGCGCATACGCAGTATTTT
CDR3: CASRYSGGAHTQYF
D: TRBD2
size: once
J: TRBJ2-3
V: TRBV2

DNA: TGTGCCACCAGTGATCCTAGCGGGGAGGGGACAGATACGCAGTATTTT
CDR3: CATSDPSGEGTDTQYF
D: TRBD2
size: -
J: TRBJ2-3
V: TRBV24-1

DNA: TGCGCCAGCAGCTCGAGAGGACAGGGTAAAGGCGATGGCTACACCTTC
CDR3: CASSSRGQGKGDGYTF
D: TRBD1
size: -
J: TRBJ1-2
V: TRBV5-1

DNA: TGTGCCACCGACCCCGACGGGGGAGGCAATCAGCCCCAGCATTTT
CDR3: CATDPDGGGNQPQHF
D: -
size: -
J: TRBJ1-5
V: TRBV19

DNA: TGTGCCACCAGTGATGCGGAGTCGGGGTGGAGGGCCCAGCATTTT
CDR3: CATSDAESGWRAQHF
D: -
size: -
J: TRBJ1-5
V: TRBV24-1

DNA: TGTGCCAGCAGTCCTTCGTACTGGCAGGGGCAGGAGCAGTACTTC
CDR3: CASSPSYWQGQEQYF
D: -
size: few
J: TRBJ2-7
V: TRBV6-5

DNA: TGCGCCAGCAGCCAAGATCTCCCTTCCTACAATGAGCAGTTCTTC
CDR3: CASSQDLPSYNEQFF
D: -
size: -
J: TRBJ2-1
V: TRBV4-1

DNA: TGCGCCAGCAGCGACAGGGGAACGAGTAACACTGAAGCTTTCTTT
CDR3: CASSDRGTSNTEAFF
D: TRBD1
size: -
J: TRBJ1-1
V: TRBV5-1

DNA: TGTGCCAGCAGCTTGGGCGGGCAGGGGATTAATTCACCCCTCCACTTT
CDR3: CASSLGGQGINSPLHF
D: -
size: -
J: TRBJ1-6
V: TRBV5-4

DNA: TGTGCCAGCAGTTTTAGCGGGGACAGCACAGATACGCAGTATTTT
CDR3: CASSFSGDSTDTQYF
D: TRBD2
size: -
J: TRBJ2-3
V: TRBV6-5

DNA: TGCGCCAGCACATCCCAGGCCGGGACAGGGGTACACATTCAGTACTTC
CDR3: CASTSQAGTGVHIQYF
D: TRBD1
size: once
J: TRBJ2-4
V: TRBV5-1

DNA: TGTGCCTGGAGTAGGGGGTCTGAAGCTTTCTTT
CDR3: CAWSRGSEAFF
D: -
size: once
J: TRBJ1-1
V: TRBV30

DNA: TGTGCCAGCAGCTTAAATCTGGCCAGGGGCACTGAAGCTTTCTTT
CDR3: CASSLNLARGTEAFF
D: -
size: once
J: TRBJ1-1
V: TRBV7-3

DNA: TGTGCCACAGGACAGTATAGCAATCAGCCCCAGCATTTT
CDR3: CATGQYSNQPQHF
D: -
size: -
J: TRBJ1-5
V: TRBV6-5

DNA: TGTGCCAGCAGCCAAGTATCAGGGAACACTGAAGCTTTCTTT
CDR3: CASSQVSGNTEAFF
D: -
size: few
J: TRBJ1-1
V: TRBV3-1/TRBV3-2

DNA: TGTGCCAGCAGCCCGAGGATTTCAACTAATGAAAAACTGTTTTTT
CDR3: CASSPRISTNEKLFF
D: -
size: -
J: TRBJ1-4
V: TRBV11-2

DNA: TGTGCCAGCAGCGCCGGTCCAAACACCATATATTTT
CDR3: CASSAGPNTIYF
D: -
size: once
J: TRBJ1-3
V: TRBV9

DNA: TGTGCCAGCGACCGAGGGGGCGCCGGATATAATTCACCCCTCCACTTT
CDR3: CASDRGGAGYNSPLHF
D: TRBD1
size: few
J: TRBJ1-6
V: TRBV19

DNA: TGTGCCATCAGTGACGGCGGGGCAGCGAACACTGAAGCTTTCTTT
CDR3: CAISDGGAANTEAFF
D: -
size: -
J: TRBJ1-1
V: TRBV10-3

DNA: TGTGCCAGCAGCCCGGGACAGGGGTTCCCCGGGGAGCTGTTTTTT
CDR3: CASSPGQGFPGELFF
D: TRBD1
size: -
J: TRBJ2-2
V: TRBV14

DNA: TGTGCCAGCAGCCACCCCTACGGTTCTGGAAACACCATATATTTT
CDR3: CASSHPYGSGNTIYF
D: -
size: -
J: TRBJ1-3
V: TRBV14

DNA: TGTGCCAGCAGCTTTACAGAGAAGGTTTCCGCCAAAAACATTCAGTACTTC
CDR3: CASSFTEKVSAKNIQYF
D: -
size: -
J: TRBJ2-4
V: TRBV11-2

DNA: TGTGCCACCAGTGAGGGCAGTTGGTCCACCTTCACAGATACGCAGTATTTT
CDR3: CATSEGSWSTFTDTQYF
D: -
size: once
J: TRBJ2-3
V: TRBV24-1

DNA: TGTGCCAGCAGCCGGGATGGAGTTAGCTCTGGAAACACCATATATTTT
CDR3: CASSRDGVSSGNTIYF
D: -
size: -
J: TRBJ1-3
V: TRBV27

DNA: TGTGCCAGTAGTATCTGGGAGAGGAATAATCAGCCCCAGCATTTT
CDR3: CASSIWERNNQPQHF
D: -
size: -
J: TRBJ1-5
V: TRBV19

DNA: TGTGCCAGCAATACAGGTAGCAATCAGCCCCAGCATTTT
CDR3: CASNTGSNQPQHF
D: -
size: -
J: TRBJ1-5
V: TRBV5-8

DNA: TGCGCCAGCAGCTTGGAGTCAGCGGGAAACACTGAAGCTTTCTTT
CDR3: CASSLESAGNTEAFF
D: -
size: -
J: TRBJ1-1
V: TRBV5-1

DNA: TGCGCCAGCAGCTTAGGAGCAGCTAACTATGGCTACACCTTC
CDR3: CASSLGAANYGYTF
D: -
size: few
J: TRBJ1-2
V: TRBV5-1

DNA: TGTGCCAGCAGCCAAGAGTACGAGCAGTACTTC
CDR3: CASSQEYEQYF
D: -
size: -
J: TRBJ2-7
V: TRBV5-6

DNA: TGCGCCAGCAGCTTGGTCGCGGGGCGCTATGGCTACACCTTC
CDR3: CASSLVAGRYGYTF
D: -
size: -
J: TRBJ1-2
V: TRBV5-1

DNA: TGTGCCAGCAGAGAACGGGACAAAGGCTACACCTTC
CDR3: CASRERDKGYTF
D: -
size: -
J: TRBJ1-2
V: TRBV12-3/TRBV12-4

DNA: TGTGCCAGCAGTTACTCAAGAAGCGATCAGCCCCAGCATTTT
CDR3: CASSYSRSDQPQHF
D: -
size: once
J: TRBJ1-5
V: TRBV6-6

DNA: TGTGCCAGTAGTATGGGCCAGGGTTATCTCAATCAGCCCCAGCATTTT
CDR3: CASSMGQGYLNQPQHF
D: -
size: -
J: TRBJ1-5
V: TRBV19

DNA: TGCGCCAGCAGCCTGCGGGGCGGATACAATGAGCAGTTCTTC
CDR3: CASSLRGGYNEQFF
D: -
size: few
J: TRBJ2-1
V: TRBV5-1

DNA: TGTGCCAGCAGTTACCTATCGGCGGCGGGGAGGGAGCAGTACTTC
CDR3: CASSYLSAAGREQYF
D: -
size: -
J: TRBJ2-7
V: TRBV6-6

DNA: TGTGCCAGCCGCCCGGCGGGCCAAGAGACCCAGTACTTC
CDR3: CASRPAGQETQYF
D: -
size: -
J: TRBJ2-5
V: TRBV6-5

DNA: TGTGCCATCAGTGAGAAGTTTACTACGGGACTAGCGGGGGGCACAGATACGCAGTATTTT
CDR3: CAISEKFTTGLAGGTDTQYF
D: TRBD2
size: -
J: TRBJ2-3
V: TRBV10-3

DNA: TGTGCCAGCAGAATCGACGGAAGCGGGGCCTACAATGAGCAGTTCTTC
CDR3: CASRIDGSGAYNEQFF
D: TRBD2
size: -
J: TRBJ2-1
V: TRBV5-4

DNA: TGTGCCAGCAGTTTTGGTAGAGACGAGCAGTACTTC
CDR3: CASSFGRDEQYF
D: -
size: -
J: TRBJ2-7
V: TRBV28

DNA: TGTGCTAGTGGTTTGAGGACAGGGGGGGAAGCTAACTATGGCTACACCTTC
CDR3: CASGLRTGGEANYGYTF
D: TRBD1
size: many
J: TRBJ1-2
V: TRBV12-5

DNA: TGTGCCAGCAGCCTGGACAGGGGGTCCTCCTACGAGCAGTACTTC
CDR3: CASSLDRGSSYEQYF
D: TRBD1
size: -
J: TRBJ2-7
V: TRBV7-2

DNA: TGTGCCAGTAGTATGACCTTCCGGACAGCCAACTATGGCTACACCTTC
CDR3: CASSMTFRTANYGYTF
D: -
size: -
J: TRBJ1-2
V: TRBV19

DNA: TGCGCCAGCAGCCAACTCCCTTGGGAGGGTGGCACAGATACGCAGTATTTT
CDR3: CASSQLPWEGGTDTQYF
D: TRBD2
size: -
J: TRBJ2-3
V: TRBV4-1

DNA: TGTGCCACCTCTTTCGGACAAAGCTATGGCTACACCTTC
CDR3: CATSFGQSYGYTF
D: -
size: few
J: TRBJ1-2
V: TRBV24-1

DNA: TGTGCCAGCAGTGGCGGTGTGAGGATCTCCTACGAGCAGTACTTC
CDR3: CASSGGVRISYEQYF
D: -
size: -
J: TRBJ2-7
V: TRBV28

DNA: TGTGCCATCAGTGATAATTCCTACTCTGGGGCCAACGTCCTGACTTTC
CDR3: CAISDNSYSGANVLTF
D: -
size: -
J: TRBJ2-6
V: TRBV10-3